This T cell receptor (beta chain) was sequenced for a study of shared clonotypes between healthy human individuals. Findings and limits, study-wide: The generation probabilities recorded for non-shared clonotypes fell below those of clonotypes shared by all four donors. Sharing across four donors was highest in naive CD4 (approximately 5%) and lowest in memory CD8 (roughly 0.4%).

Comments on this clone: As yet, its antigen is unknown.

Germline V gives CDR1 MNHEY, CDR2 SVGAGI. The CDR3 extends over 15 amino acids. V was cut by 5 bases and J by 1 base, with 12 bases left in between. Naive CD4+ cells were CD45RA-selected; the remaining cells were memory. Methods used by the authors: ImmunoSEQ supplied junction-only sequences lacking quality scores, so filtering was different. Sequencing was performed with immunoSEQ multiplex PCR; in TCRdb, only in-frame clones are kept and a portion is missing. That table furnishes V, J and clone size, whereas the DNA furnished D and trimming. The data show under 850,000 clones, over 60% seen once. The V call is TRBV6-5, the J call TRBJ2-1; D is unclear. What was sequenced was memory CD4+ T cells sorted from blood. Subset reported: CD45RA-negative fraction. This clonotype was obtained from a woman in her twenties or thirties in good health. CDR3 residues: CASSLIASSYNEQFF. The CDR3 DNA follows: TGTGCCAGCAGTCTTATTGCAAGTTCCTACAATGAGCAGTTCTTC.